This T cell receptor (beta chain) was captured in a study of cytomegalovirus exposure and HLA in healthy donors. Study-wide context: Drawn from HLA-typed donors, approximately 85 million unique TCRs were held in an early data release. Study-wide findings and caveats: Despite most TCR sequences being rare, some public TCRs occurred in many donors. An analysis that came later showed most CMV-associated TCR beta chains appearing HLA-restricted.

PCR used 60 Vbeta primers and 13 Jbeta primers. Some clones are missing from TCRdb's copy, which holds only in-frame ones; the method was immunoSEQ multiplex PCR. The ten most abundant clones cover roughly 3.4% of a sample with 91,000 or so clones. In the case of this clone: The antigen is not known.

CDR1 is SGDLS and CDR2 is YYNGEE in the germline V gene. CDR3 size: 16 residues. Deletions cut 3 bases from V and 0 bases from J, with 13 bases between. This TCR derives from a woman aged 30 to 39 in good health and CMV-seronegative. The sequenced sample was PBMCs. The rearrangement uses TRBV9 and TRBJ2-1; a possible D gene is TRBD1 (6 bases). CDR3 nucleotide sequence: TGTGCCAGCAGCGAAACACAGGGTAGCTCCTACAATGAGCAGTTCTTC. This codes for CASSETQGSSYNEQFF.